A selection of T cell receptor beta chains follows, all from one sample in a study of blood T cells in healthy people across ages. Using its own MiXCR run on the 5' RACE reads, TCRdb lists one record per CDR3 protein. The sample includes hundreds of thousands of distinct CDR3 sequences, about 21% seen only once; the top ten take 3.5% to 4%. Source material: blood. The receptors stem from an older man in good health. CDR3s include the opening cysteine and the closing phenylalanine or tryptophan. A D gene is named only where the DNA matches it firmly. Size values are once, few and many counts, or a class for expanded clones, and some rows have none.

v_call,j_call,d_call,clone_size,cdr3_nt,cdr3_aa
TRBV27,TRBJ1-4,NA,few,TGTGCCAGCAGTTTATCGATGGTGGGAAATGAAAAACTGTTTTTT,CASSLSMVGNEKLFF
TRBV18,TRBJ2-3,NA,few,TGTGCCAGCTCACCAGACTCTATGAGCACAGATACGCAGTATTTT,CASSPDSMSTDTQYF
TRBV2,TRBJ1-4,NA,few,TGTGCCAGCAGTGAAGGGGTCTTGAATGAAAAACTGTTTTTT,CASSEGVLNEKLFF
TRBV12-3/TRBV12-4,TRBJ2-7,NA,few,TGTGCCAGCCGGGGGGCAAGGGAGCAGTACTTC,CASRGAREQYF
TRBV12-3/TRBV12-4,TRBJ2-1,TRBD2,NA,TGTGCCAGCAGTCACCGGACTAGCGGAAGTAGTTACAGTGAGCAGTTCTTC,CASSHRTSGSSYSEQFF
TRBV7-2,TRBJ1-4,NA,NA,TGTGCCAGCAGCACTGGACTCGAAGAAAAACTGTTTTTT,CASSTGLEEKLFF
TRBV29-1,TRBJ2-5,NA,NA,TGCAGCTTAATACAGGGTGAGGAGACCCAGTACTTC,CSLIQGEETQYF
TRBV19,TRBJ2-7,NA,NA,TGTGCCAGTAGTATAGCTGACCGCGTTCCCCACGAGCAGTACTTC,CASSIADRVPHEQYF
TRBV24-1,TRBJ2-1,NA,NA,TGTGCCACCAGTGATCCTCCTATAGGGGAGGCCTACAATGAGCAGTTCTTC,CATSDPPIGEAYNEQFF
TRBV29-1,TRBJ2-7,TRBD2,few,TGCAGCGTTCGGACTAGCCACGAGCAGTACTTC,CSVRTSHEQYF
TRBV12-3/TRBV12-4,TRBJ2-3,NA,NA,TGTGCCAGCAGTCCCCCCAGGGGCGCGGGAGTCGATACGCAGTATTTT,CASSPPRGAGVDTQYF
TRBV20-1,TRBJ1-1,NA,NA,TGCAGTGCTAGCAGTGAAGTGAACACTGAAGCTTCCTTT,CSASSEVNTEASF
TRBV29-1,TRBJ2-2,NA,NA,TGCAGCGTGGCCCAACAGGGAGGCACCGGGGAGCTGTTTTTT,CSVAQQGGTGELFF
TRBV6-5,TRBJ1-2,TRBD1,many,TGTGCCAGTTTTATCGGGACAGGGGGCACCTATGGCTACACCTTC,CASFIGTGGTYGYTF
TRBV20-1,TRBJ1-1,NA,few,TGCAGTGCTAGAGGGGGGGCAGGGGTCACTGAAGCTTTCTTT,CSARGGAGVTEAFF
TRBV6-5,TRBJ2-7,TRBD1,NA,TGTGCCAGCAGTTCACAGGGGTCGGCCTACGAGCAGTACTTC,CASSSQGSAYEQYF
TRBV6-2/TRBV6-3,TRBJ2-5,NA,few,TGTGCCAGCAGTTACCACCCGGACTCCAAAGAGACCCAGTACTTC,CASSYHPDSKETQYF